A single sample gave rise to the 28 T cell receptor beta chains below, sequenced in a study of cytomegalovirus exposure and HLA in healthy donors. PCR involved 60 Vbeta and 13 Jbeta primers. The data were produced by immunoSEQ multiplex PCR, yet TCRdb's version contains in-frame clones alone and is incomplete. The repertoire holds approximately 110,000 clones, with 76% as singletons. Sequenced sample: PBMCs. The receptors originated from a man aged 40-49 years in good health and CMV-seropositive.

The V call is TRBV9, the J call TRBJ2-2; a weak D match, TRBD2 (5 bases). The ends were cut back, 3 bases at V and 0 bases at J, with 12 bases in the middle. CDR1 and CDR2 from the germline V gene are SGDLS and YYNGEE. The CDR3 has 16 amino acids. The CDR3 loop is CASSAEGAANTGELFF. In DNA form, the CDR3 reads TGTGCCAGCAGCGCCGAGGGTGCCGCGAACACCGGGGAGCTGTTTTTT. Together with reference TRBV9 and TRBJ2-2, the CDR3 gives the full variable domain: DSGVTQTPKHLITATGQRVTLRCSPRSGDLSVYWYQQSLDQGLQFLIQYYNGEERAKGNILERFSAQQFPDLHSELNLSSLELGDSALYFCASSAEGAANTGELFFGEGSRLTVL.

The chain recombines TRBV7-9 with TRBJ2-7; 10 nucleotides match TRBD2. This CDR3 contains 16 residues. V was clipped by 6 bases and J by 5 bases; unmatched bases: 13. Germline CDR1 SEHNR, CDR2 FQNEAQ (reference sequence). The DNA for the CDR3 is TGTGCCAGCAGACGTTCACCGGGACTAGCGACCCACGAGCAGTACTTC. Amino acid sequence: CASRRSPGLATHEQYF. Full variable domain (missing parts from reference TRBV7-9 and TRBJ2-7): DTGVSQNPRHKITKRGQNVTFRCDPISEHNRLYWYRQTLGQGPEFLTYFQNEAQLEKSRLLSDRFSAERPKGSFSTLEIQRTEQGDSAMYLCASRRSPGLATHEQYFGPGTRLTVT.

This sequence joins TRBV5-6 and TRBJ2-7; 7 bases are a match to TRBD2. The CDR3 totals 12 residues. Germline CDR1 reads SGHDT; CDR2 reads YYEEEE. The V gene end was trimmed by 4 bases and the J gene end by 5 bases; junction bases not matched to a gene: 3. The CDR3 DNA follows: TGTGCCAGCAGCCTGGGGAGGGACGAGCAGTACTTC. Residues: CASSLGRDEQYF.

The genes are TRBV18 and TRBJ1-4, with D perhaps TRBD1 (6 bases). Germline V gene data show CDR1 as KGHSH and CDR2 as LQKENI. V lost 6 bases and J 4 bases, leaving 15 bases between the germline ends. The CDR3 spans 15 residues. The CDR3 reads CASSSIQGDNEKLFF. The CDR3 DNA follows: TGTGCCAGCTCCTCCATACAGGGAGATAATGAAAAACTGTTTTTT.

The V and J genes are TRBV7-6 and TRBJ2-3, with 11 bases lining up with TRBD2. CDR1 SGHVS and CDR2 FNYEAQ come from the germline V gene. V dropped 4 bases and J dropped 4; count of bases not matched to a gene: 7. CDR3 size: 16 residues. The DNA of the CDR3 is TGTGCCAGCAGCTCCGCTAGCGGGGGGTTCGCAGATACGCAGTATTTT. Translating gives CASSSASGGFADTQYF.

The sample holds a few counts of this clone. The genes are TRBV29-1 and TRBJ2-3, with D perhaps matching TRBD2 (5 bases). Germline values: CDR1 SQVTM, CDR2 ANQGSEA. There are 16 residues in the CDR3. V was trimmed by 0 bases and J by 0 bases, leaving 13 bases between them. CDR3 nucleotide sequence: TGCAGCGTTGAAGATTCCTTTACGGGGAGCACAGATACGCAGTATTTT. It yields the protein CSVEDSFTGSTDTQYF.

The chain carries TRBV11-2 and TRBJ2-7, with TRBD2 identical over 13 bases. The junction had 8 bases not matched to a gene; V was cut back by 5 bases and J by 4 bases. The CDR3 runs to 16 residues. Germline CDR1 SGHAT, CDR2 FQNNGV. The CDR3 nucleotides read TGTGCCAGCAGCCTGATAGGACTAGCGGGAGTTTACGAGCAGTACTTC. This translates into CASSLIGLAGVYEQYF.

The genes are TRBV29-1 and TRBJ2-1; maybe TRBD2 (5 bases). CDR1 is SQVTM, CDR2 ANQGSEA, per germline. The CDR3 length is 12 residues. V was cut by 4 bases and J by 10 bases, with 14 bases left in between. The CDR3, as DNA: TGCAGCGTTGTACGGCGGGCGAACGAGCAGTTCTTC. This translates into CSVVRRANEQFF.

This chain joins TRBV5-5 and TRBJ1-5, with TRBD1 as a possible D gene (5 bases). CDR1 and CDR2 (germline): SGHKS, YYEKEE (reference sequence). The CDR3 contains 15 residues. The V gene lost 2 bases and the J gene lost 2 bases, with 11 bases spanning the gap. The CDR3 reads CASSFRSGGNQPQHF. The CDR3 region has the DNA TGTGCCAGCAGCTTTAGATCGGGGGGCAATCAGCCCCAGCATTTT.

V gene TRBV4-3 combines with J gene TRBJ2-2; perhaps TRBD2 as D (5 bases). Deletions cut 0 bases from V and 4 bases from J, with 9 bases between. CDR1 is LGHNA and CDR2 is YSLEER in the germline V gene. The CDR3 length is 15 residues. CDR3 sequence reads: CASSQDRGGTGELFF. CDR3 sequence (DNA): TGCGCCAGCAGCCAAGATCGGGGTGGCACCGGGGAGCTGTTTTTT.

As DNA, the CDR3 is TGCAGCGCTATACAGGGGATTGGTCAGCCCCAGCATTTT. Translated, it gives CSAIQGIGQPQHF. The chain links TRBV29-1 to TRBJ1-5, with TRBD1 matching 7 bases. V shed 7 bases and J 6 bases; nucleotides not matched to a gene: 9. The V gene's germline CDR1 is SQVTM and CDR2 ANQGSEA. The CDR3 totals 13 residues.

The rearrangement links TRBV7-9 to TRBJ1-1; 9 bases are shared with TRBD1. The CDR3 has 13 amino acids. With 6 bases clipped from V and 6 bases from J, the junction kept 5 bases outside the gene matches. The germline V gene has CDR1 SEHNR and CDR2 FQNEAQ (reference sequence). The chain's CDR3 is CASRQTGGPEAFF. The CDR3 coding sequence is TGTGCCAGCAGACAGACAGGGGGGCCTGAAGCTTTCTTT.

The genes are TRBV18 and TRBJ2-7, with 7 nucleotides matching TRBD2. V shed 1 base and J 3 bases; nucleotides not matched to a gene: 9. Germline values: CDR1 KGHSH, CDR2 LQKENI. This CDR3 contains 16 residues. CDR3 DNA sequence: TGTGCCAGCTCACCACGGGAGGGGCTAGCGGACTACGAGCAGTACTTC. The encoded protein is CASSPREGLADYEQYF.

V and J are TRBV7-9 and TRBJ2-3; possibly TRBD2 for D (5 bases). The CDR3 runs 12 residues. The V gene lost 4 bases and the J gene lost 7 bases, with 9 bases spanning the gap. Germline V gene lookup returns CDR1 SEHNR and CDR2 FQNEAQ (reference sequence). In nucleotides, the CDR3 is TGTGCCAGCAGCTCAGAGGGAAATACGCAGTATTTT. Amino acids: CASSSEGNTQYF. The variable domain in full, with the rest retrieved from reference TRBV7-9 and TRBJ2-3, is DTGVSQNPRHKITKRGQNVTFRCDPISEHNRLYWYRQTLGQGPEFLTYFQNEAQLEKSRLLSDRFSAERPKGSFSTLEIQRTEQGDSAMYLCASSSEGNTQYFGPGTRLTVL.

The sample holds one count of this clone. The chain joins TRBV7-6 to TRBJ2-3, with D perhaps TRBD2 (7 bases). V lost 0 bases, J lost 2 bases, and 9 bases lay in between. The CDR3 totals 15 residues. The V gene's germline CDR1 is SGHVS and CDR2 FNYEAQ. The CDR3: CASSLAGGPTDTQYF. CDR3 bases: TGTGCCAGCAGCTTAGCGGGGGGGCCCACAGATACGCAGTATTTT.

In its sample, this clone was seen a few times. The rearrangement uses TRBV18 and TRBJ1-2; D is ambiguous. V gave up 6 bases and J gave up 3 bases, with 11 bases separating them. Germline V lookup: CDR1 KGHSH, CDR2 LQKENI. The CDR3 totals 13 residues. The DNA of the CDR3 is TGTGCCAGCTCCCCAAGCGAAGACTATGGCTACACCTTC. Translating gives CASSPSEDYGYTF.

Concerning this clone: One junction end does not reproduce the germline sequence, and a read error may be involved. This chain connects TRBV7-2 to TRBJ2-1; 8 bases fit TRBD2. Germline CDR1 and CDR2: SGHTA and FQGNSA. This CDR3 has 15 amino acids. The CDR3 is CASSLARGGYNEQFF. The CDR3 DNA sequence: TGTGCCAGCAGCCTAGCCCGGGGGGGCTACAATGAGCAGTTCTTC.

In DNA form, the CDR3 reads TGTGCCAGCAGTTTATCTTGGCGAGGGTCAAACAATCAGCCCCAGCATTTT. It yields the protein CASSLSWRGSNNQPQHF. The V and J genes are TRBV27 and TRBJ1-5, with D hard to call. The germline V and J ends were trimmed by 0 bases and 3 bases, with 15 bases remaining between them. The CDR3 covers 17 residues. The germline V gene encodes CDR1 MNHEY and CDR2 SMNVEV (reference sequence).

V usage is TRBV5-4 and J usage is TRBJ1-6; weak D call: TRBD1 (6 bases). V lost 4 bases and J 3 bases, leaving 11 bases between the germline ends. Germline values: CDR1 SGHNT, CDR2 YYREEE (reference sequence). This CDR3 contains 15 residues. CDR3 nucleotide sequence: TGTGCCAGCAGCGACCCAGGGGACTATAATTCACCCCTCCACTTT. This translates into CASSDPGDYNSPLHF.

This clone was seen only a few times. CDR3 sequence: CASSWGHTEAFF. In DNA, the CDR3 is TGTGCCAGTAGCTGGGGCCATACTGAAGCTTTCTTT. The chain employs TRBV19 and TRBJ1-1; a possible D gene is TRBD1 (5 bases). The CDR3 totals 12 residues. V gave up 6 bases and J gave up 5 bases, with 10 bases separating them. Germline-derived CDR1 and CDR2 are LNHDA and SQIVND (reference sequence).

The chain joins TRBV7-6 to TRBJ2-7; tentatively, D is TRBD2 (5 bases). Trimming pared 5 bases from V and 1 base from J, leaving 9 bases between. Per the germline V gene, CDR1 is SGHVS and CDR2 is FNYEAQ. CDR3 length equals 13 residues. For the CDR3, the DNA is TGTGCCAGCAGCATGGACTCATCCTACGAGCAGTACTTC. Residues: CASSMDSSYEQYF.

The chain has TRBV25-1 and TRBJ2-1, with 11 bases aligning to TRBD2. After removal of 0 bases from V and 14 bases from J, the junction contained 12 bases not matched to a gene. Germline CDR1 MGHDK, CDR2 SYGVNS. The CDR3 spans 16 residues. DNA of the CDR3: TGTGCCAGCAGTGAATATTCATGGCCTAGCGGGGGGACAAAGTTCTTC. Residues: CASSEYSWPSGGTKFF.

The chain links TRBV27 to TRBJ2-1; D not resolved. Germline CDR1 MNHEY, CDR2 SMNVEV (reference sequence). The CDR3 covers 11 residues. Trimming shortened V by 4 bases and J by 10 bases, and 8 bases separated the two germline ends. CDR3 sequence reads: CASSYGGEQFF. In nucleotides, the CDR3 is TGTGCCAGCAGTTACGGCGGCGAGCAGTTCTTC.

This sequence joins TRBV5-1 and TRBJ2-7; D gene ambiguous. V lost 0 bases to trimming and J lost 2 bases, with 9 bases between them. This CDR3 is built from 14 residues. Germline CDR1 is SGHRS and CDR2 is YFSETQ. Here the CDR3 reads CASSLAAGTYEQYF. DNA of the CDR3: TGCGCCAGCAGCTTGGCGGCAGGCACCTACGAGCAGTACTTC.

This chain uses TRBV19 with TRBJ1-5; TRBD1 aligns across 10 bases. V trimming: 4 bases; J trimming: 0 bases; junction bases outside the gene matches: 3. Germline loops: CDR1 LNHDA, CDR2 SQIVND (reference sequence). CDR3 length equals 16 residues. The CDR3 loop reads CASSRTGGVSNQPQHF. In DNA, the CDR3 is TGTGCCAGTAGTAGGACAGGGGGGGTTAGCAATCAGCCCCAGCATTTT.

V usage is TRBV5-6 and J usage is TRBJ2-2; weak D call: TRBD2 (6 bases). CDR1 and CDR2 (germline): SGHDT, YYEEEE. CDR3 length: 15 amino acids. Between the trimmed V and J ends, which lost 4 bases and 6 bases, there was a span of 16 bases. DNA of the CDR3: TGTGCCAGCAGCCGGGACTCCATAGGGGCCGGGGAGCTGTTTTTT. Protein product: CASSRDSIGAGELFF.

Here the CDR3 reads CATTRGGQYEQYF. The CDR3 nucleotides read TGTGCCACCACACGGGGGGGCCAGTACGAGCAGTACTTC. This rearrangement joins TRBV5-5 to TRBJ2-7; 8 positions match TRBD2. The germline gives CDR1 SGHKS, CDR2 YYEKEE (reference sequence). CDR3 length equals 13 residues. Losses at the gene ends were 9 bases for V and 4 bases for J; bases not matched to a gene: 9.

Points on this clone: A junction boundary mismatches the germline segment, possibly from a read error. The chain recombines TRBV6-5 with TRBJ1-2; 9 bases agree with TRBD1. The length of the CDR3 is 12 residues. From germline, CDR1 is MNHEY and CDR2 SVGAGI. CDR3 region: CASSPGGQGGAF. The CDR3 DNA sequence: TGTGCCAGCAGTCCTGGGGGACAGGGTGGGGCCTTC.